This TCR beta chain was sequenced in a study of blood T cell repertoires in COVID-19. This clone was counted a single time. Trimming removed 5 bases from V and 4 bases from J, with 15 bases in between. CDR3 length equals 16 residues. Germline V gene data show CDR1 as MNHEY and CDR2 as SMNVEV (reference sequence). Clones were sequenced by immunoSEQ multiplex PCR, and TCRdb holds only the in-frame ones, with some missing. The table records approximately 80,000 clones, about 88% of them present only once. This chain connects TRBV27 to TRBJ2-6; tentative D call: TRBD2 (5 bases). This clonotype originated in a human donor in a cohort sampled during active COVID-19. Material: peripheral blood. CDR3 sequence reads: CASSPLTSGGANVLTF. The CDR3 DNA reads TGTGCCAGCAGTCCACTGACCTCGGGGGGGGCCAACGTCCTGACTTTC.